The 20 T cell receptor beta chains listed next were all sequenced from one sample in a study of T cells in Graves' hyperthyroidism and ophthalmopathy. RNA transcripts yielded amplified TCR beta CDR3 regions. Using the HTBI primer set, a first-round RT-PCR was run on the TCR CDR3. From the multiplex PCR reads, TCRdb called clonotypes with MiXCR, one entry per CDR3 protein. Seen here are 490,000 or so distinct CDR3 sequences, 46% observed once, and the top ten hold about 45%. Source material: peripheral blood or thyroid tissue (not recorded which). These receptors were taken from an adult woman with Graves' disease, either hyperthyroidism or ophthalmopathy (not recorded which).

Comments on this clonotype: A read error may produce the germline difference seen at one junction end. The chain uses TRBV10-3 and TRBJ1-2; D remains unclear. CDR3 length: 11 amino acids. Germline V gives CDR1 ENHRY, CDR2 SYGVKD. CDR3 amino acids: CASSLRARYTF. The CDR3 coding sequence is TGTGCCAGCAGTTTGAGGGCTCGCTACACCTTC.

The chain has TRBV20-1 and TRBJ2-2, with D perhaps TRBD1 or TRBD2 (7 bases each). The V end lost 6 bases, the J end lost 4 bases, and 15 bases lay between the germline ends. Per the germline V gene, CDR1 is DFQATT and CDR2 is SNEGSKA (reference sequence). The CDR3 runs 14 residues. CDR3 region: CSAKGGGGTGELFF. CDR3 sequence (DNA): TGCAGTGCAAAGGGAGGGGGCGGCACCGGGGAGCTGTTTTTT.

J is TRBJ1-1 and V is TRBV7-2; the D gene is possibly TRBD1 (5 bases). Trimming stripped 4 bases from V and 4 bases from J, with 13 bases between. Germline V gene sequence: CDR1 SGHTA, CDR2 FQGNSA. The CDR3 has 14 residues. CDR3 loop: CASSWDFRGTEAFF. DNA of the CDR3: TGTGCCAGCAGCTGGGACTTTAGGGGCACTGAAGCTTTCTTT.

This clonotype was seen at least ten times. V gene TRBV9 combines with J gene TRBJ1-2; D unresolved. Germline CDR1 reads SGDLS; CDR2 reads YYNGEE. Trimming removed 0 bases at V and 8 bases at J, with 11 bases between. The CDR3 has 13 amino acids. CDR3 amino acids: CASSVGGVDGYTF. The CDR3 coding sequence is TGTGCCAGCAGCGTAGGGGGAGTTGACGGCTACACCTTC.

The table lists this clonotype with many counts. CDR3 region: CASSQDLTGFYGYTF. DNA for the CDR3: TGCGCCAGCAGCCAAGATCTAACAGGGTTCTATGGCTACACCTTC. J is TRBJ1-2 and V is TRBV4-1, with D tentatively TRBD1 (6 bases). V was pared by 0 bases and J by 4 bases, with 12 bases between. This CDR3 is built from 15 residues. From germline, CDR1 is MGHRA and CDR2 YSYEKL.

In this sample, this clonotype turned up many times. The chain uses TRBV6-1 and TRBJ1-3; D is uncertain. The CDR3 loop spans 13 amino acids. Trimming left V 8 bases short and J 0 bases short, with 8 bases between. Germline V gene sequence: CDR1 MNHNS, CDR2 SASEGT. In DNA form, the CDR3 reads TGTGCCAGCTTAAGATACTCTGGAAACACCATATATTTT. Protein: CASLRYSGNTIYF.

This chain joins TRBV10-3 and TRBJ2-5; D may be TRBD1 (5 bases). This CDR3 is built from 13 residues. V was shortened by 4 bases and J by 3 bases, with 9 bases between the two germline ends. Germline V gene lookup returns CDR1 ENHRY and CDR2 SYGVKD. Written as DNA, the CDR3 is TGTGCCATCAGTGCATCAGGGAAAGAGACCCAGTACTTC. Translating it yields CAISASGKETQYF.

This clonotype was seen a few times. V usage is TRBV29-1 and J usage is TRBJ1-6; possibly TRBD1 for D (5 bases). The CDR3 spans 14 residues. Looked up from germline, CDR1 is SQVTM and CDR2 is ANQGSEA. With 1 base removed from V and 8 bases from J, the gap between germline ends came to 12 bases. The CDR3 region has the DNA TGCAGCGTTGAAGGGGGCGGGGACGATTCACCCCTCCACTTT. Protein: CSVEGGGDDSPLHF. The full variable domain, rest sourced from reference TRBV29-1 and TRBJ1-6, is SAVISQKPSRDICQRGTSLTIQCQVDSQVTMMFWYRQQPGQSLTLIATANQGSEATYESGFVIDKFPISRPNLTFSTLTVSNMSPEDSSIYLCSVEGGGDDSPLHFGNGTRLTVT.

This clonotype was seen only a few times. The chain combines TRBV25-1 with TRBJ1-4; D possibly corresponds to TRBD1 (6 bases). The CDR3 runs to 12 residues. The germline CDR1 and CDR2 sequences are MGHDK and SYGVNS. The CDR3 region has the DNA TGTGCTAACAGGGTGGCTAATGAAAAACTGTTTTTT. Encoded protein: CANRVANEKLFF.

V gene TRBV7-6 combines with J gene TRBJ2-2, with TRBD1 matching over 9 bases. This CDR3 region has 17 residues. After removal of 5 bases from V and 6 bases from J, the junction contained 13 bases not matched to a gene. Germline V gene data show CDR1 as SGHVS and CDR2 as FNYEAQ. DNA for the CDR3: TGTGCCAGCAGCCGGACAGGGGAGGGCGAGTTATCCGGGGAGCTGTTTTTT. Translation gives CASSRTGEGELSGELFF.

This clonotype was seen many times. V is TRBV19 and J is TRBJ1-6; D is ambiguous. The CDR3 length is 15 residues. Trimming left V 4 bases short and J 3 bases short, with 10 bases between. Germline V gene data show CDR1 as LNHDA and CDR2 as SQIVND (reference sequence). CDR3 loop: CASSSSRNYNSPLHF. The CDR3 coding sequence is TGTGCCAGTAGTAGTTCCAGAAACTATAATTCACCCCTCCACTTT.

The V gene is TRBV10-3, the J gene TRBJ2-7, with TRBD1 as a possible D gene (5 bases). CDR1 ENHRY and CDR2 SYGVKD come from the germline V gene. The CDR3 has 13 residues. The germline V and J ends were trimmed by 5 bases and 1 base, with 9 bases remaining between them. In nucleotides, the CDR3 is TGTGCCATCAGTACGCAGGGTTCCTACGAGCAGTACTTC. It is translated as CAISTQGSYEQYF.

J is TRBJ2-7 and V is TRBV7-9, with 7 bases aligning to TRBD1. The CDR3 extends over 14 amino acids. V gave up 11 bases and J gave up 3 bases; unmatched junction bases: 13. CDR1 SEHNR and CDR2 FQNEAQ come from the germline V gene (reference sequence). In DNA form, the CDR3 reads TGTGCCGGCACTACACCGGGACAGAACTACGAGCAGTACTTC. Amino acid sequence: CAGTTPGQNYEQYF.

DNA for the CDR3: TGTGCCAGCAGCCGGAACAGGGTGGATGGCTACACCTTC. Translated: CASSRNRVDGYTF. V is TRBV7-2 and J is TRBJ1-2, with D perhaps matching TRBD1 (6 bases). Trimming pared 5 bases from V and 6 bases from J, leaving 13 bases between. Germline CDR1 is SGHTA and CDR2 is FQGNSA. The CDR3 is 13 residues long.

This chain links TRBV20-1 with TRBJ2-5; 8 bases agree with TRBD2. V gave up 3 bases and J gave up 9 bases; unmatched junction bases: 12. CDR1 is DFQATT, CDR2 SNEGSKA, per germline (reference sequence). The CDR3 totals 14 residues. CDR3 loop: CSARRGVGDQPQYF. The DNA for the CDR3 is TGCAGTGCTAGGCGGGGGGTAGGGGATCAGCCCCAGTACTTC.

For the CDR3, the DNA is TGCAGCGAAAGGCAGGGGAGCGGCAGAGAGACCCAGTACTTC. This sequence encodes CSERQGSGRETQYF. The chain carries TRBV29-1 and TRBJ2-5; weak D call: TRBD1 (6 bases). The CDR3 sequence is 14 residues long. V was cut by 7 bases and J by 4 bases, with 19 bases left in between. Germline-derived CDR1 and CDR2 are SQVTM and ANQGSEA. Using reference TRBV29-1 and TRBJ2-5 for the parts outside the CDR3, the full variable domain is SAVISQKPSRDICQRGTSLTIQCQVDSQVTMMFWYRQQPGQSLTLIATANQGSEATYESGFVIDKFPISRPNLTFSTLTVSNMSPEDSSIYLCSERQGSGRETQYFGPGTRLLVL.

This chain joins TRBV6-5 and TRBJ1-3; 7 positions match TRBD1. The CDR3 loop spans 15 amino acids. Losses at the gene ends were 5 bases for V and 8 bases for J; bases not matched to a gene: 12. CDR1 MNHEY and CDR2 SVGAGI come from the germline V gene. CDR3 DNA: TGTGCCAGCAGTCGGGGCAGGGGGTTCGGAGACACCATATATTTT. Encoded protein: CASSRGRGFGDTIYF.

This clonotype was found many times. In DNA, the CDR3 is TGTGCCAGCAGAATAGCGGGAGCGGGGACCGGGGAGCTGTTTTTT. Protein sequence: CASRIAGAGTGELFF. V is TRBV7-8 and J is TRBJ2-2, with 9 bases fitting TRBD2. The V gene's germline CDR1 is SGHVS and CDR2 FQNEAQ. This CDR3 is 15 amino acids long. Trimming at V came to 6 bases and at J to 5 bases, leaving 7 bases not matched to a gene.

The chain couples TRBV11-1 to TRBJ2-7; 7 bases are a match to TRBD1. CDR3 length: 12 amino acids. Trimming at V came to 6 bases and at J to 6 bases, leaving 5 bases not matched to a gene. The germline CDR1 and CDR2 sequences are SGHAT and FQDESV (reference sequence). The DNA for the CDR3 is TGTGCCAGCAGTCAGACAGGGCCCGAGCAGTACTTC. As protein: CASSQTGPEQYF.

This chain uses TRBV29-1 with TRBJ1-4; 8 nucleotides match TRBD1. Germline-derived CDR1 and CDR2 are SQVTM and ANQGSEA. After removal of 4 bases from V and 7 bases from J, the junction contained 11 bases not matched to a gene. The CDR3 runs 15 residues. CDR3 coding DNA: TGCAGCGTTGGCGATGACAGGGGACCTAGTGAAAAACTGTTTTTT. Amino acid sequence: CSVGDDRGPSEKLFF.